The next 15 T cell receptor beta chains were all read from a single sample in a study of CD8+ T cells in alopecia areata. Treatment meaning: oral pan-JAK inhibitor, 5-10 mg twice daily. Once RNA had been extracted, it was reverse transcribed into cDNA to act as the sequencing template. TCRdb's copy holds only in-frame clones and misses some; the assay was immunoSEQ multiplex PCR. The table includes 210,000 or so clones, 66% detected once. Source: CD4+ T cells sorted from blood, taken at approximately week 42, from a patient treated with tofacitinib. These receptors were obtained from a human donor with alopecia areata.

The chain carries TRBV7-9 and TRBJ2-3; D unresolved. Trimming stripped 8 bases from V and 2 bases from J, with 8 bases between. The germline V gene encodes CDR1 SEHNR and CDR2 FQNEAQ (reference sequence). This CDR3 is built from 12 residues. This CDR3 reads CASGLTTDTQYF. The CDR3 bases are TGTGCCAGCGGATTAACCACAGATACGCAGTATTTT.

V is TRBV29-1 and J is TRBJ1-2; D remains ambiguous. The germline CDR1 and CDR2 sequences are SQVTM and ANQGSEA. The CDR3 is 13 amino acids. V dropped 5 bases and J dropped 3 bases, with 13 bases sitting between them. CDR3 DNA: TGCAGCGTTTTGGCGGGCGCGGACTATGGCTACACCTTC. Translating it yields CSVLAGADYGYTF.

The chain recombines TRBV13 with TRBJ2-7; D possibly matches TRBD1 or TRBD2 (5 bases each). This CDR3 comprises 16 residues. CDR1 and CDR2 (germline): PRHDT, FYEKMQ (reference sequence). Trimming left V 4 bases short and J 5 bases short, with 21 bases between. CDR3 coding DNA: TGTGCCAGCAGCTCTCGAAATACGGGGCCTGGGGACGAGCAGTACTTC. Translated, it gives CASSSRNTGPGDEQYF.

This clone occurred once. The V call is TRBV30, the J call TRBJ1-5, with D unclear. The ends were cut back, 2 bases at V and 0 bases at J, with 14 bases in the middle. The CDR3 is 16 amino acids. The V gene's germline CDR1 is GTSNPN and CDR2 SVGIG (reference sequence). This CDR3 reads CAWSPLGTGSNQPQHF. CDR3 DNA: TGTGCCTGGAGTCCACTGGGTACGGGTAGCAATCAGCCCCAGCATTTT.

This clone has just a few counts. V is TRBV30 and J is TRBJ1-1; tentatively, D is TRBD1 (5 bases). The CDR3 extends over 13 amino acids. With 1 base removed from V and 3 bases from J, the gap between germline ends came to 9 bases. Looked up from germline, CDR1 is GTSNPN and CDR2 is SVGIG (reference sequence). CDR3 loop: CAWSARAYTEAFF. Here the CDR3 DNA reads TGTGCCTGGAGTGCCAGGGCTTACACTGAAGCTTTCTTT. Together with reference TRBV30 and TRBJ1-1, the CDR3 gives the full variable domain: SQTIHQWPATLVQPVGSPLSLECTVEGTSNPNLYWYRQAAGRGLQLLFYSVGIGQISSEVPQNLSASRPQDRQFILSSKKLLLSDSGFYLCAWSARAYTEAFFGQGTRLTVV.

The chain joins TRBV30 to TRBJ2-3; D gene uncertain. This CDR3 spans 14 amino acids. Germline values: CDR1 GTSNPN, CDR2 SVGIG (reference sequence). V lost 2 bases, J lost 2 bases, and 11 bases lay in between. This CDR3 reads CAWSQDEFTDTQYF. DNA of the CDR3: TGTGCCTGGAGTCAGGATGAGTTCACAGATACGCAGTATTTT.

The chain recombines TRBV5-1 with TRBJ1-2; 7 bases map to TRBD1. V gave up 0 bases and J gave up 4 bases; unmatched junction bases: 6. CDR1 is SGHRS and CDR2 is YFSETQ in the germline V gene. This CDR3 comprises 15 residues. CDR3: CASSLDVRDSYGYTF. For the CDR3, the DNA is TGCGCCAGCAGCTTGGACGTCCGGGACAGCTATGGCTACACCTTC.

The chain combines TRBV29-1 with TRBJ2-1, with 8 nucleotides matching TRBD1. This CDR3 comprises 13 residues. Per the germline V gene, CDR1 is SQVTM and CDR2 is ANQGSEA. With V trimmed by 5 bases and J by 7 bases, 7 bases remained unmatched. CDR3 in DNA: TGCAGCGTTAGTAGGACAGGGAGGAATGAGCAGTTCTTC. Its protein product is CSVSRTGRNEQFF.

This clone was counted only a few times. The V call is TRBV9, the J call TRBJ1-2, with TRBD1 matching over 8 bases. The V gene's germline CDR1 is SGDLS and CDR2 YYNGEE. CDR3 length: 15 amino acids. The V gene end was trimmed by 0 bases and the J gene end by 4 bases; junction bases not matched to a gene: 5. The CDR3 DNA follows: TGTGCCAGCAGCGTAGAAGGGACAGGACGCTATGGCTACACCTTC. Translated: CASSVEGTGRYGYTF. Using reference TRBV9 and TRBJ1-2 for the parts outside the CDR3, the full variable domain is DSGVTQTPKHLITATGQRVTLRCSPRSGDLSVYWYQQSLDQGLQFLIQYYNGEERAKGNILERFSAQQFPDLHSELNLSSLELGDSALYFCASSVEGTGRYGYTFGSGTRLTVV.

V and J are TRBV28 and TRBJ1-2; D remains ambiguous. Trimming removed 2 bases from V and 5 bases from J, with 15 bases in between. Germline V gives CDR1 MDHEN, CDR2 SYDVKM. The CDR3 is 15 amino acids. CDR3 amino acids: CASSLPFARPYGYTF. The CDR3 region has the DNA TGTGCCAGCAGTTTACCATTCGCAAGACCTTATGGCTACACCTTC.

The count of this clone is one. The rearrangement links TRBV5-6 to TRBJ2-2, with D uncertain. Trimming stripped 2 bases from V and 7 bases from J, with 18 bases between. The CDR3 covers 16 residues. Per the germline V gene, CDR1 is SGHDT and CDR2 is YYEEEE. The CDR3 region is CASSFVSGRGIGELFF. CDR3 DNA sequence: TGTGCCAGCAGCTTTGTGTCCGGGCGTGGGATCGGGGAGCTGTTTTTT.

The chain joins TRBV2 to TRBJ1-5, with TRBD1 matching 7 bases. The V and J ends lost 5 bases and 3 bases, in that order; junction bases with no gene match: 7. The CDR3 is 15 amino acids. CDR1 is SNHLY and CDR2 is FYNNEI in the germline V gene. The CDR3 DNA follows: TGTGCCAGCAGTCCGACAGGGAGCTACAATCAGCCCCAGCATTTT. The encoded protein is CASSPTGSYNQPQHF.

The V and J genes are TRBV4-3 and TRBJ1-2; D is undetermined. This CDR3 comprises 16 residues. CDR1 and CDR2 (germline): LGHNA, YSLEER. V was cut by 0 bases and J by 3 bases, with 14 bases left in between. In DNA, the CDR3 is TGCGCCAGCAGCCAAGATGGCTCGGGCTATCACTATGGCTACACCTTC. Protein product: CASSQDGSGYHYGYTF.

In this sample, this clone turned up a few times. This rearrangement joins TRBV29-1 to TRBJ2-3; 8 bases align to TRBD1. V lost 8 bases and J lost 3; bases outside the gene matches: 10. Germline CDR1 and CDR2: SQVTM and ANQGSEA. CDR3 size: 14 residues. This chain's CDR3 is CSSMTGVGTDTQYF. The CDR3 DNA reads TGCAGCTCGATGACAGGGGTCGGGACAGATACGCAGTATTTT.

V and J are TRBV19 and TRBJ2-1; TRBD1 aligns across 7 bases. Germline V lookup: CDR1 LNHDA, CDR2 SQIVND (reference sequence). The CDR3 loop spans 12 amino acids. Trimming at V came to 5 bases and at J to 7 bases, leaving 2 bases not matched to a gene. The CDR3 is CASSETGNEQFF. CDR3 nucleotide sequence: TGTGCCAGTAGTGAGACAGGGAATGAGCAGTTCTTC.